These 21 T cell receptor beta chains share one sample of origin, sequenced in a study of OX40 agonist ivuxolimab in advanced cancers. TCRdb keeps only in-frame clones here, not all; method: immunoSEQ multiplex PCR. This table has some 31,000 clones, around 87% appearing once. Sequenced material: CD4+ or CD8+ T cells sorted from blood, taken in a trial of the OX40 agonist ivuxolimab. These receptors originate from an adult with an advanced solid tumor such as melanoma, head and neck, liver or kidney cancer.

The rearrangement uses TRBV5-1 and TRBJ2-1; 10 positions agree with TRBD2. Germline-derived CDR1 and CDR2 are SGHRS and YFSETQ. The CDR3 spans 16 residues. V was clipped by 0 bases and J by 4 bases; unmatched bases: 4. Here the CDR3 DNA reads TGCGCCAGCAGCTTGGTACGGACTAGCGGTTACAATGAGCAGTTCTTC. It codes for CASSLVRTSGYNEQFF.

CDR3 protein: CASSQDDGTNPKGYNEQFF. DNA of the CDR3: TGTGCCAGCAGCCAAGATGATGGGACTAACCCAAAAGGGTACAATGAGCAGTTCTTC. The chain couples TRBV14 to TRBJ2-1; 7 bases map to TRBD2. This CDR3 region has 19 residues. The J segment lost 4 bases and the V segment lost 0 bases, leaving 15 bases of the junction unmatched. CDR1 SGHDN and CDR2 FVKESK come from the germline V gene.

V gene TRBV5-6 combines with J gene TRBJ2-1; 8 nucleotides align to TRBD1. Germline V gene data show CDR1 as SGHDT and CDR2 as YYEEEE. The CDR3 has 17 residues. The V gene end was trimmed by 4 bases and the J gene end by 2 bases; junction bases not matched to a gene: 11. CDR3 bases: TGTGCCAGCAGCCGGACAGGGATCTTAGGAACCTACAATGAGCAGTTCTTC. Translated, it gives CASSRTGILGTYNEQFF.

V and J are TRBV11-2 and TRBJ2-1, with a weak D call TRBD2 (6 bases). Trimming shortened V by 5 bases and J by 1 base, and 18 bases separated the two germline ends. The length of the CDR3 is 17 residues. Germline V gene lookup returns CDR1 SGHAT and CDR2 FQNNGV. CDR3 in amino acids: CASSPSLREASYNEQFF. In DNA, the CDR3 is TGTGCCAGCAGCCCGTCTTTGAGGGAGGCTTCCTACAATGAGCAGTTCTTC.

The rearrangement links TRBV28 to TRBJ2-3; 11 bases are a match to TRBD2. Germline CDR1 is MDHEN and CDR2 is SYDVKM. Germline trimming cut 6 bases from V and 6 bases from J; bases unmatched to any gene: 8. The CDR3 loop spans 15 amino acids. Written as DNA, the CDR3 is TGTGCCAGCAGGCCTACTAGCGGGAGTGGGGATACGCAGTATTTT. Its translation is CASRPTSGSGDTQYF.

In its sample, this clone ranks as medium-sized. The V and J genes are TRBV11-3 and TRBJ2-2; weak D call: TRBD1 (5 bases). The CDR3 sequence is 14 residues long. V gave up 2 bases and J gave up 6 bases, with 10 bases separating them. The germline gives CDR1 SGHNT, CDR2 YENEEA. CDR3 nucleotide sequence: TGTGCCAGCAGCTTATTCCAGGGCGCCGGGGAGCTGTTTTTT. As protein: CASSLFQGAGELFF.

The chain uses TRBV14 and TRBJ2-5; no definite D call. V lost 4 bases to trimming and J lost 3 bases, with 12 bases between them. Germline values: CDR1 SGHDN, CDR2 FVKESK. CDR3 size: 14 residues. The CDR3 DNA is TGTGCCAGCAGCCTTAAGGAAGGGAAAGAGACCCAGTACTTC. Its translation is CASSLKEGKETQYF.

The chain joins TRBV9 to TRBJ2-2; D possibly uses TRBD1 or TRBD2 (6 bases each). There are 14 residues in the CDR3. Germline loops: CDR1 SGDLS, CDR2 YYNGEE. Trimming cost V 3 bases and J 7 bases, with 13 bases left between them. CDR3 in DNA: TGTGCCAGCAGCGAGGGGGGCGAGATCGGGGAGCTGTTTTTT. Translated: CASSEGGEIGELFF.

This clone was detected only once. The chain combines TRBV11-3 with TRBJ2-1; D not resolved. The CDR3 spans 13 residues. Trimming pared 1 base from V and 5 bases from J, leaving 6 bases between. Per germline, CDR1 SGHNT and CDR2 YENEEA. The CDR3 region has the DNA TGTGCCAGCAGCTTAGGGATCAACAATGAGCAGTTCTTC. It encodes CASSLGINNEQFF.

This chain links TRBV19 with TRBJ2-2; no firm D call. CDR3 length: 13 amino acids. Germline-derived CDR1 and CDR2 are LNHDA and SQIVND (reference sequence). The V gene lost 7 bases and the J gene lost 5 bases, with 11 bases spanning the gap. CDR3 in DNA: TGTGCCAGTACTCCTATGAGGACCGGGGAGCTGTTTTTT. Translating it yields CASTPMRTGELFF.

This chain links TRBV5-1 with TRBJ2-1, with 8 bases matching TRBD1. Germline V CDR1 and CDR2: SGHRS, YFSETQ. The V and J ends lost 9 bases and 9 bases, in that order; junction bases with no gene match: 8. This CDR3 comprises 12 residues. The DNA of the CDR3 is TGCGCCACCAGGAGTACAGGGGGTGAGCAGTTCTTC. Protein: CATRSTGGEQFF.

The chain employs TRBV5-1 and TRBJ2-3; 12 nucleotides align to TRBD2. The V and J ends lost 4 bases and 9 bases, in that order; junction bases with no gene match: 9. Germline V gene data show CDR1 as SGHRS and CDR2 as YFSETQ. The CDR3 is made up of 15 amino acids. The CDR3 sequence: CASSLELAGGQTQYF. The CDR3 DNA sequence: TGCGCCAGCAGCCTGGAACTAGCGGGAGGCCAGACGCAGTATTTT.

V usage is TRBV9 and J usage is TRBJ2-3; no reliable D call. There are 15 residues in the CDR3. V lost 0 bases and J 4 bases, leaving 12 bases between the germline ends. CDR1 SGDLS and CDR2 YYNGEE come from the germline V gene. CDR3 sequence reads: CASSVAGRVADTQYF. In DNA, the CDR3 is TGTGCCAGCAGCGTAGCCGGGCGAGTTGCAGATACGCAGTATTTT. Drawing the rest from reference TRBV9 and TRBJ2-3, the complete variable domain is DSGVTQTPKHLITATGQRVTLRCSPRSGDLSVYWYQQSLDQGLQFLIQYYNGEERAKGNILERFSAQQFPDLHSELNLSSLELGDSALYFCASSVAGRVADTQYFGPGTRLTVL.

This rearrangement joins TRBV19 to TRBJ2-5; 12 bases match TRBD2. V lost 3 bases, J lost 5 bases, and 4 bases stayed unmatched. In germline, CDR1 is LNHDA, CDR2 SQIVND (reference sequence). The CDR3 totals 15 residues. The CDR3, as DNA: TGTGCCAGTAGTATGACTAGCGGGAGTGGGGAGACCCAGTACTTC. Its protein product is CASSMTSGSGETQYF.

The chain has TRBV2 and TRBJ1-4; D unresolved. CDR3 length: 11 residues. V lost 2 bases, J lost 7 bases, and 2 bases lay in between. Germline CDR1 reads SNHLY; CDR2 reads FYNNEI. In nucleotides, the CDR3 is TGTGCCAGCAGTGAATTTGAAAAACTGTTTTTT. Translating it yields CASSEFEKLFF.

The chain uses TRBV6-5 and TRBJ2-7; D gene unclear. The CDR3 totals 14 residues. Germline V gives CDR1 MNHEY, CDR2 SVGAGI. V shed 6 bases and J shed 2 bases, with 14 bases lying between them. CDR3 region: CASSPTRAPYEQYF. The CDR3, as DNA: TGTGCCAGCAGCCCTACCCGGGCTCCCTACGAGCAGTACTTC.

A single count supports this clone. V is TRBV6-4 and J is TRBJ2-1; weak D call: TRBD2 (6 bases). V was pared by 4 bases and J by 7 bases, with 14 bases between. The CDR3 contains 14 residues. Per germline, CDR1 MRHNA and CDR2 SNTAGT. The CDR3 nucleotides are TGTGCCAGCAGTGCCACCCTGGGGGGTAATGAGCAGTTCTTC. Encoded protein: CASSATLGGNEQFF.

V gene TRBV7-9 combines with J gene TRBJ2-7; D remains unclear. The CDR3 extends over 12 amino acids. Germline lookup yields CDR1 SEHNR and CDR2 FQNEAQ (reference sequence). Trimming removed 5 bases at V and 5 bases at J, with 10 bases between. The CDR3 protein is CASSPGSHEQYF. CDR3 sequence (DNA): TGTGCCAGCAGCCCCGGTTCCCACGAGCAGTACTTC.

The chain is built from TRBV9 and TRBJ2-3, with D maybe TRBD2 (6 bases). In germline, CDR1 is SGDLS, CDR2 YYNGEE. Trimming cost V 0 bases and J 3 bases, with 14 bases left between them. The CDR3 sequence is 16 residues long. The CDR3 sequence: CASSVAGLAWTDTQYF. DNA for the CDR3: TGTGCCAGCAGCGTAGCTGGGCTAGCGTGGACAGATACGCAGTATTTT.

The CDR3 reads CASSDTTGGGYTF. The CDR3 DNA reads as TGTGCCAGCAGTGACACGACAGGGGGTGGCTACACCTTC. This chain links TRBV6-4 with TRBJ1-2; TRBD1 matches at 9 bases. V shed 2 bases and J 7 bases; nucleotides not matched to a gene: 2. Germline V gene data show CDR1 as MRHNA and CDR2 as SNTAGT. The CDR3 extends over 13 amino acids.

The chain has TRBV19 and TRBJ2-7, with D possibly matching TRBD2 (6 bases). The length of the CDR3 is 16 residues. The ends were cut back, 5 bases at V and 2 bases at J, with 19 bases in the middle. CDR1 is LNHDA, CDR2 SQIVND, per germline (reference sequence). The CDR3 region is CASSAPLAGDPYEQYF. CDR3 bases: TGTGCCAGTAGTGCCCCACTAGCCGGGGACCCCTACGAGCAGTACTTC.